A single sample is the source of the 10 T cell receptor beta chains below, sequenced in a study of T cells after yellow fever vaccination. TCRdb re-called the 5' RACE reads with MiXCR, one entry per CDR3 protein. The data show roughly 310,000 distinct CDR3 sequences, with roughly 3.5% seen just once and 23% held by the top ten. The source material was PBMCs, sampled on the day of the yellow fever booster vaccination. The receptor set was obtained from a man aged 18 to 30 who received the YFV17D yellow fever vaccine.

J is TRBJ1-1 and V is TRBV29-1; a possible D gene is TRBD1 (5 bases). In germline, CDR1 is SQVTM, CDR2 ANQGSEA. CDR3 length equals 14 residues. V lost 2 bases to trimming and J lost 8 bases, with 18 bases between them. CDR3 in amino acids: CSVESGHWGGEAFF. The CDR3 coding sequence is TGCAGCGTTGAAAGCGGACACTGGGGGGGGGAAGCTTTCTTT.

There are a few counts of this clonotype. J is TRBJ2-6 and V is TRBV20-1, with D perhaps TRBD1 or TRBD2 (5 bases each). The CDR3 covers 17 residues. V was clipped by 3 bases and J by 0 bases, with 15 bases between them. In germline, CDR1 is DFQATT, CDR2 SNEGSKA (reference sequence). This CDR3 is CSASGWDGSSGANVLTF. The CDR3 region has the DNA TGCAGTGCTAGTGGCTGGGACGGTAGCTCTGGGGCCAACGTCCTGACTTTC.

This clonotype was recorded at least ten times. As DNA, the CDR3 is TGTGCCAGCAGCTTAGGCAAAGGGACCTACGAGCAGTACGTC. Translation: CASSLGKGTYEQYV. The rearrangement links TRBV11-1 to TRBJ2-7; D is uncertain. Germline V gene data show CDR1 as SGHAT and CDR2 as FQDESV (reference sequence). The CDR3 length is 14 residues. The V and J ends lost 1 base and 2 bases respectively, with 9 bases between them.

This clonotype was seen at least ten times. The chain links TRBV7-8 to TRBJ2-1, with TRBD2 matching 8 bases. The J segment lost 0 bases and the V segment lost 5 bases, leaving 6 bases of the junction unmatched. This CDR3 contains 16 residues. The germline gives CDR1 SGHVS, CDR2 FQNEAQ. The DNA for the CDR3 is TGTGCCAGCAGCCCGATACTAGCGGACTCCTACAATGAGCAGTTCTTC. As protein: CASSPILADSYNEQFF.

Note on this clonotype: A junction boundary mismatches the germline segment, possibly from a read error. V and J are TRBV4-1 and TRBJ1-1; the D gene is possibly TRBD1 (6 bases). The CDR3 has 17 amino acids. Germline CDR1 is MGHRA and CDR2 is YSYEKL. In nucleotides, the CDR3 is TGCGCCAGCAGTCAAGGGGGGGGCAGGGCCCTCGACACTGAAGCTTTCTTT. Translated: CASSQGGGRALDTEAFF.

Many counts were recorded for this clonotype. The chain recombines TRBV7-9 with TRBJ2-2, with D possibly TRBD1 on 5 matching bases. Trimming took off 2 bases at V and 3 bases at J, with 13 bases between the two ends. The CDR3 runs 16 residues. Looked up from germline, CDR1 is SEHNR and CDR2 is FQNEAQ (reference sequence). CDR3 amino acids: CASSLNWTPDTGELFF. The CDR3 region has the DNA TGTGCCAGCAGCTTAAATTGGACACCGGACACCGGGGAGCTGTTTTTT.

This clonotype has ten or more counts. This chain links TRBV7-3 with TRBJ1-6; a possible D gene is TRBD1 (5 bases). The CDR3 totals 16 residues. Germline values: CDR1 SGHTA, CDR2 FQGTGA. Trimming took off 5 bases at V and 8 bases at J, with 19 bases between the two ends. In DNA, the CDR3 is TGTGCCAGCAGCCCCTCCGGGCCGCCAGGGCATTCACCCCTCCACTTT. The encoded protein is CASSPSGPPGHSPLHF.

This clonotype was detected only a few times. J is TRBJ2-6 and V is TRBV5-1, with a weak D call TRBD1 (6 bases). Germline CDR1 SGHRS, CDR2 YFSETQ. The CDR3 sequence is 18 residues long. Deletions cut 0 bases from V and 0 bases from J, with 13 bases between. The DNA of the CDR3 is TGCGCCAGCAGCTTGGCCCACAGGGATATCTCTGGGGCCAACGTCCTGACTTTC. This codes for CASSLAHRDISGANVLTF.

CDR3 sequence: CASSQVDTLSNQPQHF. The CDR3 bases are TGCGCCAGCAGCCAAGTTGACACACTGAGTAATCAGCCCCAGCATTTT. V is TRBV4-1 and J is TRBJ1-5; D not resolved. The CDR3 runs 16 residues. Deletions cut 1 base from V and 4 bases from J, with 14 bases between. Germline lookup yields CDR1 MGHRA and CDR2 YSYEKL.

This clonotype has a handful of counts. This chain uses TRBV4-2 with TRBJ2-2; D perhaps matches TRBD1 (6 bases). Germline V CDR1 and CDR2: LGHNA, YNFKEQ. The CDR3 covers 16 residues. The V end lost 3 bases, the J end lost 5 bases, and 16 bases lay between the germline ends. The CDR3 sequence: CASSQGTGLGTGELFF. As DNA, the CDR3 is TGTGCCAGCAGCCAGGGTACAGGGTTAGGGACCGGGGAGCTGTTTTTT.